This T cell receptor (beta chain) derives from a study of blood T cells in healthy people across ages (dated by TCRdb to the mid-2010s). Notes on the research overall: In model experiments, roughly one uniquely barcoded TCR beta cDNA molecule per two T cells was captured by template switching. The donors were divided into four age groups: young (average roughly 15 years), middle-aged (about 39), aged (around 67) and long-lived (more than 75). Using deep sequencing normalized with unique cDNA molecular identifiers, the study measured how TCR beta repertoire diversity changes with age. Donors of different ages were randomly distributed across sequencing lanes to avoid experimental bias. Two additional independent replicas of 1 million unique cDNA reads from the same blood draw were analyzed for two donors (one aged 18 to 30 and one aged 80 or older).

What the authors observed across the whole study: As age increased, observed TCR beta diversity per million T cells dropped in a roughly linear way, and a significant reduction was already evident by age 40. A strong correlation was found between observed TCR beta diversity and the percentage of naive T cells measured by flow cytometry. Because donor CMV infection status was unknown, age-related changes in expanded clonotypes were potentially confounded. The long-lived group showed more naive CD4+ T cells, fewer expanded clones and increased TCR diversity than the aged group, suggesting age selection. Estimates of total diversity based on one million sequenced T cells were considered lower bounds and underestimates. Since profiling was done on bulk unsorted PBMCs, naive and antigen-experienced compartments could not be conclusively compared.

About this clonotype itself: Its cognate antigen has yet to be identified. No base quality values were provided; no much bigger clone lies one nucleotide off.

Systemically healthy Caucasian individuals from Russia, some 40 in total and aged about 6 to 100 years, were included as donors. Each donor gave about 10 milliliters of peripheral blood, drawn into EDTA-treated Vacutainer tubes. Ficoll-Paque density-gradient centrifugation was used to isolate PBMCs, with at least 7 million per sample. Trizol reagent was used to extract total RNA from PBMCs, with at least 5 micrograms per sample. For every donor, an aliquot of PBMCs went through flow cytometry to measure the percentages of naive CD45RAhigh/CD27high T cells. Library preparation used 5' RACE. TCRdb lists the instrument as Illumina HiSeq 2500. The second PCR ran for about 6 to 12 cycles and used a J-beta primer mix along with a sample-barcoded 5' primer. A unique molecular identifier was introduced onto each TCR beta cDNA molecule by a template-switch 5' adaptor carrying 12 random nucleotides. Each sample yielded at least 2.5 million CDR3-containing paired-end reads. First-strand cDNA was synthesized from all RNA with the Mint cDNA synthesis kit, primed by a TRBC-specific oligonucleotide. All cDNA was treated with uracil-DNA glycosylase and then went through a first 18-cycle PCR with the universal primers M1SS and BC2_uni_R. In the original analysis: Normalization of each sample was performed by random selection of 1 million high-quality reads, each carrying a distinct molecular identifier. Reads with shared molecular identifiers were discarded instead of being binned into consensus sequences. CDR3 identification, clonotype clustering and error correction used MiTCR with a Q25 quality threshold and the strictest error-elimination algorithm. A nonparametric unseen species model with Euler transformation was used to estimate a lower bound on total TCR beta diversity. The public reads were reprocessed in TCRdb via fastp at Q25 and MiXCR, keeping in-frame beta chains. Identical CDR3 protein sequences are pooled into one entry, listed with their most common genes and DNA. It is TCRdb's table, rather than the study itself, that gives the V and J calls and clone size. The sample contains about 1.5 million distinct CDR3 sequences, 35% to 45% of them found a single time. About 4.1% of the sample is held by the ten biggest clonotypes.

This sequence was found in a woman under 30 in good health. Material: blood.

The DNA sequence is as follows: TGTGCCAGCAGCGACCCCGTCTGGGGTGGCGGGGGCACAGATACGCAGTATTTT. This codes for CASSDPVWGGGGTDTQYF. This chain joins TRBV6-1 to TRBJ2-3; the D gene is perhaps TRBD2, from 6 matching bases. For CDR1 and CDR2, the germline V gene lists MNHNS and SASEGT. Trimming takes 6 bases from V and 1 base from J, and the germline ends sit 23 bases apart. The CDR3 goes from the cysteine to the phenylalanine over 18 residues. Kept here is only the CDR3 DNA, which spans 54 bases and is read in frame from base 1.